This TCR beta chain was sequenced for a study of cytomegalovirus exposure and HLA in healthy donors. 60 Vbeta and 13 Jbeta primers were used in PCR. TCRdb's table, derived via immunoSEQ multiplex PCR, lists solely in-frame clones and lacks some. The sample carries fewer than 150,000 clones, more than 70% recorded once. This clone was seen more than once but under ten times. Its cognate antigen is unknown. General study points: Relative to equally common others, HLA-associated TCR beta chains showed greater clonal expansion in a later analysis. CMV antigen specificity was confirmed in vitro for a few CMV-associated chains. Cytomegalovirus association was listed for 150 to 200 TCR beta chains.

The sequenced sample consisted of PBMCs. The receptor was derived from a woman aged 25 to 39 in good health and CMV-seropositive.

The chain's CDR3 is CASNVGQGFSNQPQHF. The CDR3 nucleotides are TGTGCCAGCAACGTAGGACAGGGCTTTAGCAATCAGCCCCAGCATTTT. The chain uses TRBV6-6 and TRBJ1-5; TRBD1 agrees at 8 bases. The V and J ends lost 7 bases and 0 bases, in that order; junction bases with no gene match: 8. CDR1 and CDR2 from the germline V gene are MNHNY and SVGAGI (reference sequence). This CDR3 comprises 16 residues.